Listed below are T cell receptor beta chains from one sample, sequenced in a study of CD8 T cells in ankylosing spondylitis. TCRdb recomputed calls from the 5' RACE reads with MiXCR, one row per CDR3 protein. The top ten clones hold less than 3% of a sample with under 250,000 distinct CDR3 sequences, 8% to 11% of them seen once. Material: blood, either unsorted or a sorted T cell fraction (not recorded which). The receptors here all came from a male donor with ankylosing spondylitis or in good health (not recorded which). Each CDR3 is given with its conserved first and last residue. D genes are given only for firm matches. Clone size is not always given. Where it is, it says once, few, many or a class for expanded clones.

CDR3 protein: CASAKGATGAVKDTQYF
CDR3 DNA: TGTGCCAGCGCAAAGGGAGCGACAGGGGCCGTTAAGGATACGCAGTATTTT
D gene: TRBD1
clone size: few
J gene: TRBJ2-3
V gene: TRBV11-3

CDR3 protein: CAWRGYSDTQYF
CDR3 DNA: TGTGCCTGGAGGGGCTACTCAGATACGCAGTATTTT
D gene: NA
clone size: few
J gene: TRBJ2-3
V gene: TRBV30

CDR3 protein: CAITWLAGGETYNEQFF
CDR3 DNA: TGTGCCATCACGTGGCTAGCGGGAGGAGAGACCTACAATGAGCAGTTCTTC
D gene: TRBD2
clone size: few
J gene: TRBJ2-1
V gene: TRBV2

CDR3 protein: CASSPSRGVGNTIYF
CDR3 DNA: TGTGCCAGCAGCCCCAGTAGGGGTGTTGGAAACACCATATATTTT
D gene: NA
clone size: few
J gene: TRBJ1-3
V gene: TRBV6-1

CDR3 protein: CSAREPQAGNQPQHF
CDR3 DNA: TGCAGTGCTAGAGAACCTCAGGCAGGCAATCAGCCCCAGCATTTT
D gene: NA
clone size: few
J gene: TRBJ1-5
V gene: TRBV20-1

CDR3 protein: CAISESLLDTAGELFF
CDR3 DNA: TGTGCCATCAGTGAGTCTCTTCTCGACACCGCCGGGGAGCTGTTTTTT
D gene: NA
clone size: NA
J gene: TRBJ2-2
V gene: TRBV10-3

CDR3 protein: CASSLKGAGTQHF
CDR3 DNA: TGTGCCAGCAGCTTAAAAGGCGCCGGGACCCAGCATTTT
D gene: NA
clone size: NA
J gene: TRBJ1-5
V gene: TRBV5-6

CDR3 protein: CTSRGASTGELFF
CDR3 DNA: TGCACCAGCAGGGGGGCTTCCACCGGGGAGCTGTTTTTT
D gene: NA
clone size: NA
J gene: TRBJ2-2
V gene: TRBV10-1

CDR3 protein: CASSLGADLSTDTQYF
CDR3 DNA: TGTGCCAGCAGCTTAGGGGCGGACCTCAGCACAGATACGCAGTATTTT
D gene: NA
clone size: many
J gene: TRBJ2-3
V gene: TRBV7-2

CDR3 protein: CASSTSPLAVGYEQYF
CDR3 DNA: TGCGCCAGCAGCACCTCCCCCCTAGCAGTCGGGTACGAGCAGTACTTC
D gene: NA
clone size: many
J gene: TRBJ2-7
V gene: TRBV5-1

CDR3 protein: CASSGGLAGSEQFF
CDR3 DNA: TGTGCCAGCTCAGGGGGACTAGCGGGAAGTGAGCAGTTCTTC
D gene: TRBD2
clone size: NA
J gene: TRBJ2-1
V gene: TRBV18

CDR3 protein: CASSLWGQGEQTQYF
CDR3 DNA: TGTGCCAGCAGTTTATGGGGACAGGGAGAACAGACCCAGTACTTC
D gene: TRBD1
clone size: many
J gene: TRBJ2-5
V gene: TRBV28

CDR3 protein: CSVEDNSGYTF
CDR3 DNA: TGCAGCGTTGAAGACAACTCAGGCTACACCTTC
D gene: NA
clone size: many
J gene: TRBJ1-2
V gene: TRBV29-1

CDR3 protein: CASSTNGAGIQETQYF
CDR3 DNA: TGTGCCAGCAGCACGAACGGGGCGGGAATCCAAGAGACCCAGTACTTC
D gene: NA
clone size: many
J gene: TRBJ2-5
V gene: TRBV7-2

CDR3 protein: CASSLEDRSHNEQFF
CDR3 DNA: TGCGCCAGCAGCTTGGAGGACAGGTCACACAATGAGCAGTTCTTC
D gene: TRBD1
clone size: many
J gene: TRBJ2-1
V gene: TRBV5-1

CDR3 protein: CASSGQGPLTGELFF
CDR3 DNA: TGTGCCAGCAGCGGACAGGGTCCTTTGACCGGGGAGCTGTTTTTT
D gene: TRBD1
clone size: many
J gene: TRBJ2-2
V gene: TRBV11-2

CDR3 protein: CASSLEGQGSRQETQYF
CDR3 DNA: TGCGCCAGCAGCTTGGAAGGGCAGGGCTCCCGACAAGAGACCCAGTACTTC
D gene: NA
clone size: many
J gene: TRBJ2-5
V gene: TRBV5-1

CDR3 protein: CASSKGGQGAYEQYF
CDR3 DNA: TGTGCCAGCAGCAAAGGGGGACAGGGGGCTTACGAGCAGTACTTC
D gene: NA
clone size: many
J gene: TRBJ2-7
V gene: TRBV21-1

CDR3 protein: CASSFPDRLHYYGYTF
CDR3 DNA: TGTGCCAGCAGCTTTCCCGACAGGCTTCACTACTATGGCTACACCTTC
D gene: NA
clone size: few
J gene: TRBJ1-2
V gene: TRBV7-9

CDR3 protein: CASSQDIMGHSEKLFF
CDR3 DNA: TGTGCCAGCAGCCAAGATATAATGGGACATAGTGAAAAACTGTTTTTT
D gene: NA
clone size: few
J gene: TRBJ1-4
V gene: TRBV3-1

CDR3 protein: CASSMVPGGDEQYF
CDR3 DNA: TGTGCCAGTAGTATGGTCCCCGGGGGCGACGAGCAGTACTTC
D gene: NA
clone size: many
J gene: TRBJ2-7
V gene: TRBV19

CDR3 protein: CASTRERGAFNEQYF
CDR3 DNA: TGTGCCAGCACCCGGGAGCGGGGGGCCTTTAACGAGCAGTACTTC
D gene: TRBD2
clone size: many
J gene: TRBJ2-7
V gene: TRBV2

CDR3 protein: CASSDTSGKINEQYF
CDR3 DNA: TGTGCCAGCAGTGACACTAGCGGGAAGATCAACGAGCAGTACTTC
D gene: TRBD2
clone size: many
J gene: TRBJ2-7
V gene: TRBV2

CDR3 protein: CSVHLQGAGELFF
CDR3 DNA: TGCAGCGTTCACTTACAGGGGGCTGGGGAGCTGTTTTTT
D gene: TRBD1
clone size: many
J gene: TRBJ2-2
V gene: TRBV29-1

CDR3 protein: CASSQAGGNYGYTF
CDR3 DNA: TGCGCCAGCAGCCAAGCTGGGGGGAACTATGGCTACACCTTC
D gene: NA
clone size: many
J gene: TRBJ1-2
V gene: TRBV4-1

CDR3 protein: CASSPGLSRNEQFF
CDR3 DNA: TGCGCCAGCAGCCCCGGGCTTAGTAGGAATGAGCAGTTCTTC
D gene: NA
clone size: many
J gene: TRBJ2-1
V gene: TRBV4-1

CDR3 protein: CAINPTGSSYNEQFF
CDR3 DNA: TGTGCCATCAATCCGACAGGGAGTTCCTACAATGAGCAGTTCTTC
D gene: TRBD1
clone size: many
J gene: TRBJ2-1
V gene: TRBV10-3

CDR3 protein: CAWSFDLAGGSDEQFF
CDR3 DNA: TGTGCCTGGTCCTTTGATCTAGCGGGGGGGTCGGATGAGCAGTTCTTC
D gene: TRBD2
clone size: few
J gene: TRBJ2-1
V gene: TRBV30

CDR3 protein: CASSQAWEYEQYF
CDR3 DNA: TGCGCCAGCAGCCAAGCGTGGGAATACGAGCAGTACTTC
D gene: NA
clone size: many
J gene: TRBJ2-7
V gene: TRBV4-1

CDR3 protein: CASRFGSTEAFF
CDR3 DNA: TGCGCCAGCAGGTTCGGGAGCACTGAAGCTTTCTTT
D gene: NA
clone size: many
J gene: TRBJ1-1
V gene: TRBV5-1

CDR3 protein: CSAPRRDTEAFF
CDR3 DNA: TGCAGTGCACCGCGAAGGGACACTGAAGCTTTCTTT
D gene: NA
clone size: many
J gene: TRBJ1-1
V gene: TRBV20-1

CDR3 protein: CASSPGTGGSNSPLHF
CDR3 DNA: TGTGCCAGCAGCCCCGGGACAGGAGGGTCCAATTCACCCCTCCACTTT
D gene: TRBD1
clone size: many
J gene: TRBJ1-6
V gene: TRBV12-3/TRBV12-4

CDR3 protein: CASSKAGELFF
CDR3 DNA: TGCGCCAGCAGTAAAGCCGGGGAGCTGTTTTTT
D gene: NA
clone size: NA
J gene: TRBJ2-2
V gene: TRBV10-2

CDR3 protein: CAWSATIESGELFF
CDR3 DNA: TGTGCCTGGAGCGCGACAATCGAATCCGGGGAGCTGTTTTTT
D gene: NA
clone size: many
J gene: TRBJ2-2
V gene: TRBV30

CDR3 protein: CASSLEGGGLAKNIQYF
CDR3 DNA: TGTGCCAGCAGCTTAGAAGGCGGGGGACTAGCCAAAAACATTCAGTACTTC
D gene: TRBD2
clone size: many
J gene: TRBJ2-4
V gene: TRBV11-2

CDR3 protein: CAISEYNPRGEQFF
CDR3 DNA: TGTGCCATCAGTGAGTACAACCCCAGAGGGGAGCAGTTCTTC
D gene: NA
clone size: few
J gene: TRBJ2-1
V gene: TRBV10-3

CDR3 protein: CASSLDRNQPQHF
CDR3 DNA: TGCGCCAGCAGCTTGGACAGGAATCAGCCCCAGCATTTT
D gene: NA
clone size: many
J gene: TRBJ1-5
V gene: TRBV5-1